The subject of this entry is one T cell receptor (beta chain). Its antigen remains unidentified. These data originate in a study of T cell responses to AZD1222 COVID-19 vaccine. The study, taken as a whole, reports: Clonal diversity was possibly underestimated, and the donors were mostly white British, with more females. Spike-specific TCR breadth and depth both grew after two AZD1222 doses.

Clones were sequenced by immunoSEQ multiplex PCR, and TCRdb holds only the in-frame ones, with some missing. The repertoire includes over 90,000 clones, 75% to 90% of them detected once, and 20% to 25% sits in the top ten. Germline values: CDR1 LGHDT, CDR2 YNNKEL (reference sequence). The CDR3 consists of 15 residues. V gave up 1 base and J gave up 5 bases, with 14 bases separating them. The V call is TRBV3-1 (or the pseudogene TRBV3-2), the J call TRBJ1-1, with TRBD1 as a possible D gene (5 bases). This specimen consisted of peripheral blood, obtained on day 0 of AZD1222 vaccination. The sequence was collected from an adult in good health. CDR3 sequence (DNA): TGTGCCAGCAGCCAAGTGGGGGGATGGGTGACTGAAGCTTTCTTT. This encodes CASSQVGGWVTEAFF.